This is a list of T cell receptor beta chains from one sample in a study of T-cell memory formation after mild COVID-19. TCRdb analysed the 5' RACE reads with MiXCR anew, one entry per CDR3 protein. Here the sample spans around 340,000 distinct CDR3 sequences, around 13% being singletons. Material: PBMCs or a T cell subset sorted from them (not recorded which). The receptor set was obtained from a man aged 18 to 35 who had mild COVID-19 (a few samples of this study predate the infection). Cell type and time point are not known. Both conserved end residues are part of each CDR3. The D gene is left open where the match is weak. Only some rows state a clone size, as once, few, many or a class for expanded clones.

v_gene	abundance	j_gene	d_gene	CDR3nt	CDR3aa
TRBV5-1	.	TRBJ1-2	TRBD1	TGCGCCAGCAGCTTTCTGGACAGGGCCGATGGCTACACCTTC	CASSFLDRADGYTF
TRBV5-1	.	TRBJ2-1	.	TGCGCCAGCCGGGGGCACAGCACCTACAATGAGCAGTTCTTC	CASRGHSTYNEQFF
TRBV5-1	.	TRBJ1-1	.	TGCGCCAGCAGTTCAACTCGTGGTGACACTGAAGCTTTCTTT	CASSSTRGDTEAFF
TRBV6-5	few	TRBJ2-6	.	TGTGCCAGCAGTTACTTCTGGGAATCTGGGGCCAACGTCCTGACTTTC	CASSYFWESGANVLTF
TRBV12-2	few	TRBJ2-6	.	TGTGCAAGTCGCTTAAACTCTGGGGCCAACGTCCTGACTTTC	CASRLNSGANVLTF
TRBV2	.	TRBJ2-7	TRBD1	TGTGCCAGCGGGACAGAGTTCTACGAGCAGTACTTC	CASGTEFYEQYF
TRBV27	.	TRBJ2-3	.	TGTGCCAGCACCCCCCTCGGCACAGATACGCAGTATTTT	CASTPLGTDTQYF
TRBV2	many	TRBJ2-3	.	TGTGCCAGCTCATATAGCGGCACAGATACGCAGTATTTT	CASSYSGTDTQYF
TRBV6-2/TRBV6-3	.	TRBJ1-2	.	TGTGCCAGCAGTTCCGGGTCGCGAGACTATGGCTACACCTTC	CASSSGSRDYGYTF
TRBV13	.	TRBJ2-4	.	TGTGCCAGCAGCGCACCGGGACATGTTGGCATTCAGTACTTC	CASSAPGHVGIQYF
TRBV7-9	many	TRBJ2-5	.	TGTGCCAGCAGCTTTCGGGACCAAGAGACCCAGTACTTC	CASSFRDQETQYF
TRBV9	.	TRBJ2-1	TRBD2	TGTGCCAGCAGCCCCAAGCGGGGAGCCTACAATGAGCAGTTCTTC	CASSPKRGAYNEQFF
TRBV20-1	few	TRBJ2-2	.	TGCAGTGCTAGAGATCCCTCGGGGGTGAACACCGGGGAGCTGTTTTTT	CSARDPSGVNTGELFF
TRBV5-6	many	TRBJ2-7	TRBD2	TGTGCCAGCAGCGGCGGGGGGGCTTACGAGCAGTACTTC	CASSGGGAYEQYF
TRBV25-1	.	TRBJ2-2	TRBD1	TGTGCCAGCAGATTTACGAAGAGCCGGGACAGGGACACCGGGGAGCTGTTTTTT	CASRFTKSRDRDTGELFF
TRBV11-2	few	TRBJ1-5	.	TGTGCCAGCAGCTTAGACCTAAAGGGAACTCAGCCCCAGCATTTT	CASSLDLKGTQPQHF
TRBV15	many	TRBJ2-1	.	TGTGCCACCAGCAGAGAGTCGTGGGCTAGACAACGATACAATGAGCAGTTCTTC	CATSRESWARQRYNEQFF
TRBV28	many	TRBJ1-5	.	TGTGCCAGCACCCCGCGGACCCATCAGCCCCAGCATTTT	CASTPRTHQPQHF
TRBV12-3/TRBV12-4	.	TRBJ2-7	TRBD1	TGTGCCAGCAGTCCTGGGACAGGTGGAGTTTCCGAGCAGTACTTC	CASSPGTGGVSEQYF
TRBV6-5	.	TRBJ1-4	.	TGTGCCAGCACCCCTGGGGGGAATTCAGGTGAAAAACTGTTTTTT	CASTPGGNSGEKLFF
TRBV7-8	many	TRBJ1-2	TRBD1	TGTGCCAGCAGCTCGCCACCGGACAGGGCGGGCGATGGCTACACCTTC	CASSSPPDRAGDGYTF
TRBV5-1	.	TRBJ1-1	.	TGCGCCAGCACCCTAGAGGGGTCCAGCACTGAAGCTTTCTTT	CASTLEGSSTEAFF
TRBV20-1	.	TRBJ1-2	.	TGCAGTGCCCAGGGATCCATTAACTATGGCTACACCTTC	CSAQGSINYGYTF
TRBV5-1	.	TRBJ1-2	TRBD1	TGCGCCAGCAGCTTGGGGGCCGACAGGGTAGGAGGCTACACCTTC	CASSLGADRVGGYTF
TRBV28	.	TRBJ1-1	.	TGTGCCAGCAGTAGGGCCCTCGGAGGGTTGGCTGAAGCTTTCTTT	CASSRALGGLAEAFF
TRBV19	few	TRBJ2-5	.	TGTGCCAGGGAGGGGACCGCCGGGAGGACCCAGTACTTC	CAREGTAGRTQYF
TRBV4-1	.	TRBJ1-2	.	TGCGCCAGCAGCCGAGGGGACCCTGGGAGCGGCTACACCTTC	CASSRGDPGSGYTF
TRBV20-1	.	TRBJ1-4	.	TGCAGTGCTGGCGGAGGGAGTAATGAAAAACTGTTTTTT	CSAGGGSNEKLFF
TRBV6-6	.	TRBJ1-3	.	TGTGCCAGTTATAAGACTGACTCTGGAAACACCATATATTTT	CASYKTDSGNTIYF
TRBV11-1	.	TRBJ2-1	TRBD2	TGTGCCAGCAGCTTCGCTTATCGCGAGCGGGGGGCCAATGAGCAGTTCTTC	CASSFAYRERGANEQFF
TRBV2	.	TRBJ2-3	.	TGTGCCAGCAGTGAGGGGGGGCCTTACACAGATACGCAGTATTTT	CASSEGGPYTDTQYF
TRBV20-1	.	TRBJ1-2	.	TGCAGTGCCCCGACAAGGGAGCCATACTATGGCTACACCTTC	CSAPTREPYYGYTF
TRBV6-5	.	TRBJ1-2	TRBD1	TGTGCCAGCAGCGATCCGGGACAGGCCTTTTATGGCTACACCTTC	CASSDPGQAFYGYTF
TRBV24-1	few	TRBJ2-1	.	TGTGCCACCAGTGGCGCTCCCCTTTACAATGAGCAGTTCTTC	CATSGAPLYNEQFF
TRBV2	.	TRBJ1-4	TRBD1	TGTGCCAGCACCCGACAGGGGAGGGCTGAAAAACTGTTTTTT	CASTRQGRAEKLFF
TRBV6-5	.	TRBJ2-3	.	TGTGCCAGCAGGTATAGTCGTAGCACAGATACGCAGTATTTT	CASRYSRSTDTQYF
TRBV29-1	.	TRBJ1-1	.	TGCAGCGGACTAGGGGGAACAAACACCTTGAACACTGAAGCTTTCTTT	CSGLGGTNTLNTEAFF
TRBV29-1	few	TRBJ1-2	.	TGCAGCGTTCAGAAACAAGGCTATGGCTACACCTTC	CSVQKQGYGYTF
TRBV29-1	many	TRBJ2-7	.	TGCAGCGTTGGAGGAAGGACCTACGAGCAGTACTTC	CSVGGRTYEQYF
TRBV4-3	.	TRBJ2-1	.	TGCGCCAGCAGCCAAGATCGGCGGGACGCCCCCTACAATGAGCAGTTCTTC	CASSQDRRDAPYNEQFF
TRBV12-3/TRBV12-4	many	TRBJ2-1	TRBD2	TGTGCCACCATCGGGGGGTACAATGAGCAGTTCTTC	CATIGGYNEQFF
TRBV10-3	few	TRBJ1-4	.	TGTGCCATCAGTGAGTCGTCAGGTCTAATGGGTAATGAAAAACTGTTTTTT	CAISESSGLMGNEKLFF
TRBV7-2	few	TRBJ2-5	.	TGTGCCAGCAGCTTTTTTGAGGGCCAGGAGACCCAGTACTTC	CASSFFEGQETQYF
TRBV7-9	.	TRBJ2-5	TRBD2	TGTGCCAGCAGCCGATTGACTAGCGGGGTCGGGGAGACCCAGTACTTC	CASSRLTSGVGETQYF
TRBV12-3/TRBV12-4	few	TRBJ2-5	TRBD2	TGTGCCAGCAGTTCTGGACTAGACGGGACCCAGTACTTC	CASSSGLDGTQYF
TRBV7-9	few	TRBJ1-5	.	TGTGCCAGCAGCGCAGGAGGGTTTCAGCCCCAGCATTTT	CASSAGGFQPQHF
TRBV27	few	TRBJ1-6	.	TGTGCCAGCAGTTTATCGTCAGGAAAATATAATTCACCCCTCCACTTT	CASSLSSGKYNSPLHF
TRBV20-1	.	TRBJ2-5	.	TGCAGTGCTAGAGGGTTGTGGCGCCAAGAGACCCAGTACTTC	CSARGLWRQETQYF
TRBV2	.	TRBJ2-1	.	TGTGCCAGCCCAGCGGTTGGAGGTTCCTACAATGAGCAGTTCTTC	CASPAVGGSYNEQFF
TRBV15	few	TRBJ1-5	.	TGTGCCACCAGCAGAGTCCGAGATAGCAATCAGCCCCAGCATTTT	CATSRVRDSNQPQHF
TRBV5-1	many	TRBJ2-7	TRBD2	TGCGCCAGCAGCTTGCCGGACAGGCCGGGACTAGCGGTCTACGAGCAGTACTTC	CASSLPDRPGLAVYEQYF